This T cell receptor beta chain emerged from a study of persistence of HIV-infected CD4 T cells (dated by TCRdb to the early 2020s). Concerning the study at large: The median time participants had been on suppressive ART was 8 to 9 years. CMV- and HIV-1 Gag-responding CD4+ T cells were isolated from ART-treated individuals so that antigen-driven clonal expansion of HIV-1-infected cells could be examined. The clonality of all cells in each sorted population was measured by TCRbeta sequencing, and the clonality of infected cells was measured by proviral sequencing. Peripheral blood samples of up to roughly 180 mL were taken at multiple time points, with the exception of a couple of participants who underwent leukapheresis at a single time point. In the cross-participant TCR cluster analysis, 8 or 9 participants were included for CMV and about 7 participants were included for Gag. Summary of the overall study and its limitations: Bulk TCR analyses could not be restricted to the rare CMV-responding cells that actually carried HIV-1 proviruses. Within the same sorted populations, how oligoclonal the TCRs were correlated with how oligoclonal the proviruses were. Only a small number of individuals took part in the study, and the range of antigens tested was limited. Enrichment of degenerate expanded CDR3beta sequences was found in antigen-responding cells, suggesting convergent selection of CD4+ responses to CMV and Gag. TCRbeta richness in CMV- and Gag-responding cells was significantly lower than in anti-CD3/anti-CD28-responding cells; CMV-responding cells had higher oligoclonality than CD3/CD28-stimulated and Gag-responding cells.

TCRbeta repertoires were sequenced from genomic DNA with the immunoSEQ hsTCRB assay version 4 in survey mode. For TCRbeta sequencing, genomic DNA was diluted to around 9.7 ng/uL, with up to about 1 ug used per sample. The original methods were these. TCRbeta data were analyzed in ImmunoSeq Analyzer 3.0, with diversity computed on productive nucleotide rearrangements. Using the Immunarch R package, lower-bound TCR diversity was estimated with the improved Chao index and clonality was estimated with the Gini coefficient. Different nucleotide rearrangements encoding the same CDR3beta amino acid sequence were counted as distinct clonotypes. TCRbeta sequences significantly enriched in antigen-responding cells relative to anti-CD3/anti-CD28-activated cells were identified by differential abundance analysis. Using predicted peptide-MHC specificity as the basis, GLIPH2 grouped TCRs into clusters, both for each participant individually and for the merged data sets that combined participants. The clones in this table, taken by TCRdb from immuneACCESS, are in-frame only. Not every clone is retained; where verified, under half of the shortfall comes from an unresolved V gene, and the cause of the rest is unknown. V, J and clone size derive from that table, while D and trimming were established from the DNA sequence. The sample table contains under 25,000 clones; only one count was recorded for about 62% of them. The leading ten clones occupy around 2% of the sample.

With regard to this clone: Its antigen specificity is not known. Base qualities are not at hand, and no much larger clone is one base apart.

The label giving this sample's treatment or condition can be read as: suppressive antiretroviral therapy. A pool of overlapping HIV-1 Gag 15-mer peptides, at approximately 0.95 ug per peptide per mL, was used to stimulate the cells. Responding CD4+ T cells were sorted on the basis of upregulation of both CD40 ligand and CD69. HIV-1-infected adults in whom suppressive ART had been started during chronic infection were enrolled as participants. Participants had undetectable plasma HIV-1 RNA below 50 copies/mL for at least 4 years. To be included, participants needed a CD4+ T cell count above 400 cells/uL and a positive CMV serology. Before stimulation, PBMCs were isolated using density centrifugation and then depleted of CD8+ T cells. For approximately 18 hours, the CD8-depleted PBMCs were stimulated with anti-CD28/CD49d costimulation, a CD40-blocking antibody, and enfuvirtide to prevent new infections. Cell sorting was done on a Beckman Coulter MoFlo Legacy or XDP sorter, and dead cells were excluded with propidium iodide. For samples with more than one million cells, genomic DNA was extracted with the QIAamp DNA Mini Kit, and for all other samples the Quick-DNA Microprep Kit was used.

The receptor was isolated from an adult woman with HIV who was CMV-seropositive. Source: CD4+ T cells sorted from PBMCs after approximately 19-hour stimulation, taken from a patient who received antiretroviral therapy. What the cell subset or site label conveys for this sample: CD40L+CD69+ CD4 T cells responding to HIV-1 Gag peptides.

DNA sequence: TGTGCTAGTGGTTTGGCAGGAGGTGGCTACACCTTC. Its coded protein is CASGLAGGGYTF. The chain uses TRBV12-5 and TRBJ1-2; no D gene can be assigned with confidence. The CDR1 and CDR2 encoded by the germline V gene are LGHNT and FRNRAP. V is cut by 1 base and J by 7 bases, and the space between the germline ends is 7 bases. Reading from cysteine to phenylalanine, the CDR3 counts 12 amino acids. The DNA shown is the 36-base CDR3, in frame from base 1.